This T cell receptor (beta chain) appears in the sequencing data of a study of shared clonotypes between healthy human individuals. Turning to the study itself: Participating donors consisted of a couple of women and a few men aged 18 to 49. Overall study results and limits: Of the naive CD4 clonotypes, approximately 5% were shared across a handful of donors.

CDR1 is SEHNR, CDR2 FQNEAQ, per germline (reference sequence). The length of the CDR3 is 15 residues. About this clone itself: Its specificity is unknown. One end of the junction is discordant with germline, which a read error may explain. Other DNA sequences in this sample translate to the same CDR3.

About 30,000 T cell genomes (around 0.2 ug DNA) went into each sorted-subset replicate. Using immunoSEQ multiplex PCR, the repertoire was profiled, and TCRdb retains in-frame clones only, with some absent. The sample carries 2 million to 2.5 million clones, 85% to 95% recorded once. Caucasian adults living in Nashville, Tennessee, provided all samples. The source material was naive CD4+ T cells from PBMCs. Subset in this sample: CD45RA+ positively selected. The chain links TRBV7-9 to TRBJ2-3; TRBD2 matches 11 bases. This TCR was recovered from a man between 18 and 29 years old in good health. Some clones in this sample may be carry-over from other donors' samples. CDR3 region: CASSLAGGSTDTQYF. The CDR3, as DNA: TGTGCCAGCAGCCTAGCGGGAGGTTCCACAGATACGCAGTATTTT.